This is a list of T cell receptor beta chains from one sample in a study of shared clonotypes between healthy human individuals. Data came from immunoSEQ multiplex PCR; TCRdb stores just in-frame clones and leaves some out. Of about 2,100,000 clones in the sample, about 93% were seen once. The sequenced sample was naive CD8+ T cells from PBMCs. The receptor source for this set is a man aged 18-30 years in good health. Some clones in this sample may be carry-over from other donors' samples. Both conserved end residues are part of each CDR3. D genes are given only for firm matches. Size is stated for part of the rows, as once, few or many counts, or as a class when the clone is expanded.

DNA,CDR3,V,D,size,J
TGTGCCAGCAGCTTACGGTCATTCGACGAGCAGTACTTC,CASSLRSFDEQYF,TRBV7-2,NA,NA,TRBJ2-7
TGTGCCAGCAGCTTACGCCAGGGGGACCAGCCCCAGCATTTT,CASSLRQGDQPQHF,TRBV7-9,TRBD1,NA,TRBJ1-5
TGTGCCAGTACCCTAGGAGGGGGATCGTTAAACGAGCAGTACTTC,CASTLGGGSLNEQYF,TRBV19,NA,NA,TRBJ2-7
TGCGCCAGCGCCAGCGGGGTGTCCTACGAGCAGTACTTC,CASASGVSYEQYF,TRBV5-1,TRBD2,once,TRBJ2-7
TGTGCCAGCAGCCATAAATGGGGGGGCAGTGAAGCTTTCTTT,CASSHKWGGSEAFF,TRBV4-2,NA,NA,TRBJ1-1
TGTGCCAGCAGCTTAGTGTCGGGATCTGGAAACACCATATATTTT,CASSLVSGSGNTIYF,TRBV7-2,NA,NA,TRBJ1-3
TGTGCCAGCACCGGAGGGAGGGGGGCTCGGGAGACCCAGTACTTC,CASTGGRGARETQYF,TRBV2,NA,NA,TRBJ2-5
TGTGCCAGCAGCTCGACGACAGGGGGAGGCGAAAAACTGTTTTTT,CASSSTTGGGEKLFF,TRBV11-2,TRBD1,NA,TRBJ1-4
TGTGCCAGCAGTGTTCTCCCTCAAACAGGGGGCCTAGATATCTACGAGCAGTACTTC,CASSVLPQTGGLDIYEQYF,TRBV2,TRBD1,NA,TRBJ2-7
TGTGCCATCAGTGACCCAAGCCGGGACTTTGAAGCTTTCTTT,CAISDPSRDFEAFF,TRBV10-3,NA,NA,TRBJ1-1
TGTGCCAGCAGTGACACTCCGGGACAGGGGACAGATACGCAGTATTTT,CASSDTPGQGTDTQYF,TRBV25-1,TRBD1,NA,TRBJ2-3
TGTGCCAGTAGTATCGGGCAGGGATTGACTGAAGCTTTCTTT,CASSIGQGLTEAFF,TRBV19,NA,NA,TRBJ1-1
TGTGCCAGCAGCTTCACGGGGGGCCTAGAGACCCAGTACTTC,CASSFTGGLETQYF,TRBV7-2,NA,NA,TRBJ2-5
TGTGCCAGCAGCTTGGGGAGGAATGAGCAGTTCTTC,CASSLGRNEQFF,TRBV5-6,NA,NA,TRBJ2-1
TGTGCCAGCAGCGACTTACGAGGGGGTTCGGTCCCGGTGGACACAGATACGCAGTATTTT,CASSDLRGGSVPVDTDTQYF,TRBV9,NA,NA,TRBJ2-3
TGCAGCGTGACAGGGTTGCATGTTCGGACCAATCACTACGAGCAGTACTTC,CSVTGLHVRTNHYEQYF,TRBV29-1,TRBD1,NA,TRBJ2-7
TGTGCCAGCAGCCCTCGGGACAGGGGTATTGAGCAGTTCTTC,CASSPRDRGIEQFF,TRBV7-9,TRBD1,NA,TRBJ2-1
TGTGCCAGCAGCATTGGGGACAGCGGTCCCCTAAAGACCCAGTACTTC,CASSIGDSGPLKTQYF,TRBV9,TRBD1,NA,TRBJ2-5
TGTGCCAGCAGCTCTGGGACAGACTACGAGCAGTACTTC,CASSSGTDYEQYF,TRBV7-3,TRBD1,NA,TRBJ2-7
TGTGCCAGCGAGGAGGGGCCGTATGAGCAGTACTTC,CASEEGPYEQYF,TRBV7-9,NA,NA,TRBJ2-7
TGTGCCAGCAGTTTCAAAGGGTCGGGGGGGATTAATGAAAAACTGTTTTTT,CASSFKGSGGINEKLFF,TRBV4-2,NA,once,TRBJ1-4
TGTGCCAGCAGCTTCTCCAGAACCGGGGAGCTGTTTTTT,CASSFSRTGELFF,TRBV7-8,NA,NA,TRBJ2-2
TGCGCCAGCAGCCAAGTAAGGTTGGGGCACAGGGGCTCTAATGAAAAACTGTTTTTT,CASSQVRLGHRGSNEKLFF,TRBV4-3,TRBD1,NA,TRBJ1-4
TGTGCCAGCAGTTTATCGAGTGGGACAGGCTCCTACGAGCAGTACTTC,CASSLSSGTGSYEQYF,TRBV27,TRBD1,NA,TRBJ2-7